The following is a T cell receptor beta chain sequence with its context. This record belongs to a study of OX40 agonist ivuxolimab in advanced cancers. Method: immunoSEQ multiplex PCR; TCRdb's copy keeps in-frame clones and lacks some. The table lists 35,000 to 40,000 clones, about four fifths of them singletons, with around 2% in the top ten. This receptor was obtained from an adult with an advanced solid tumor such as melanoma, head and neck, liver or kidney cancer. The starting material was CD4+ or CD8+ T cells sorted from blood, obtained in a trial of the OX40 agonist ivuxolimab.

CDR3 sequence (DNA): TGTGCCAGCAGCTCCGGCCGGGGGACCCAGTACTTC. Amino acid sequence: CASSSGRGTQYF. The chain links TRBV5-4 to TRBJ2-5, with D possibly being TRBD2 (5 bases). Germline V gene lookup returns CDR1 SGHNT and CDR2 YYREEE (reference sequence). V lost 3 bases and J lost 7, with 10 bases in between. The CDR3 is 12 residues long. The full variable domain, rest sourced from reference TRBV5-4 and TRBJ2-5, is ETGVTQSPTHLIKTRGQQVTLRCSSQSGHNTVSWYQQALGQGPQFIFQYYREEENGRGNFPPRFSGLQFPNYSSELNVNALELDDSALYLCASSSGRGTQYFGPGTRLLVL.